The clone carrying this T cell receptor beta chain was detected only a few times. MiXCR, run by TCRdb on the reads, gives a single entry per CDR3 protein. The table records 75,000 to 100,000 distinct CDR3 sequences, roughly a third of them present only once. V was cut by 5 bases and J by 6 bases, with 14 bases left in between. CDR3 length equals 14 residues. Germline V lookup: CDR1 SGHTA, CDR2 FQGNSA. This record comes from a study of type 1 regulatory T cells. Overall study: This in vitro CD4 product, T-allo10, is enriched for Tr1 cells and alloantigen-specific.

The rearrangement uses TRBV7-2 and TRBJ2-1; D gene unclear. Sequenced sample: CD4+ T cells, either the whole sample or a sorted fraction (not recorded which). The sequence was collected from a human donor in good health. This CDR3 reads CASSLDWQSNEQFF. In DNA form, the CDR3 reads TGTGCCAGCAGCCTAGACTGGCAATCCAATGAGCAGTTCTTC.